A single sample is the source of the 20 T cell receptor beta chains below, sequenced in a study of blood T cell repertoires in COVID-19. TCRdb's table, derived via immunoSEQ multiplex PCR, lists solely in-frame clones and lacks some. The sample holds approximately 300,000 clones; 85% to 90% are singletons and the top ten take about 4.2%. What was sequenced was PBMCs or T cells enriched from blood (not recorded which). Source of these receptors: a man aged 25-45 years who had recovered from COVID-19.

V gene TRBV5-4 combines with J gene TRBJ1-4; D gene unclear. Trimming removed 0 bases from V and 3 bases from J, with 12 bases in between. Germline V gene data show CDR1 as SGHNT and CDR2 as YYREEE (reference sequence). The CDR3 totals 16 residues. The CDR3 region is CASSLAPGQPNEKLFF. The CDR3 region has the DNA TGTGCCAGCAGCTTGGCGCCAGGCCAACCTAATGAAAAACTGTTTTTT.

This chain links TRBV18 with TRBJ2-7, with TRBD2 identical over 9 bases. The CDR3 covers 16 residues. V was pared by 0 bases and J by 2 bases, with 5 bases of the junction left unmatched. CDR1 KGHSH and CDR2 LQKENI come from the germline V gene. Here the CDR3 reads CASSPPGSSGTYEQYF. The CDR3, as DNA: TGTGCCAGCTCACCACCTGGGTCTAGCGGGACCTACGAGCAGTACTTC.

This chain uses TRBV2 with TRBJ2-7; tentative D call: TRBD1 (6 bases). Trimming removed 3 bases at V and 2 bases at J, with 11 bases between. Per the germline V gene, CDR1 is SNHLY and CDR2 is FYNNEI. The length of the CDR3 is 14 residues. In DNA, the CDR3 is TGTGCCAGCAGTGAGGCAGGGGCGGCCTACGAGCAGTACTTC. Translated, it gives CASSEAGAAYEQYF.

J is TRBJ2-1 and V is TRBV6-2 or TRBV6-3, with a possible D match to TRBD2 (5 bases). V was shortened by 3 bases and J by 9 bases, with 15 bases between the two germline ends. Germline CDR1 reads MNHEY; CDR2 reads SVGEGT. This CDR3 region has 14 residues. The chain's CDR3 is CASSYKAVYGEQFF. The CDR3, as DNA: TGTGCCAGCAGTTATAAAGCGGTTTATGGTGAGCAGTTCTTC.

This clone was seen only once. V and J are TRBV25-1 and TRBJ1-2; 8 nucleotides agree with TRBD1. CDR3 size: 15 residues. Trimming removed 3 bases from V and 10 bases from J; junction bases left unmatched: 13. CDR1 is MGHDK, CDR2 SYGVNS, per germline. In DNA, the CDR3 is TGTGCCAGCAGTGACGCGGGACAGGTGCATGATGACTACACCTTC. Protein sequence: CASSDAGQVHDDYTF.

The rearrangement uses TRBV7-2 and TRBJ2-7, with 7 nucleotides matching TRBD2. CDR1 and CDR2 from the germline V gene are SGHTA and FQGNSA. The CDR3 spans 15 residues. V was pared by 3 bases and J by 0 bases, with 5 bases of the junction left unmatched. CDR3 DNA sequence: TGTGCCAGCAGCTTCGAGGGCGGGAGCTCCTACGAGCAGTACTTC. Translated, it gives CASSFEGGSSYEQYF.

The V call is TRBV29-1, the J call TRBJ2-4; D is perhaps TRBD1 (5 bases). This CDR3 region has 14 residues. The V gene's germline CDR1 is SQVTM and CDR2 ANQGSEA. V was shortened by 3 bases and J by 0 bases, with 9 bases between the two germline ends. The CDR3 reads CSVDGQGAKNIQYF. The DNA for the CDR3 is TGCAGCGTTGATGGGCAGGGAGCCAAAAACATTCAGTACTTC.

The genes are TRBV10-2 and TRBJ2-1, with TRBD2 identical over 12 bases. The CDR3 runs 13 residues. Unmatched junction bases numbered 5, after V lost 8 bases and J lost 9 bases. Germline-derived CDR1 and CDR2 are WSHSY and SAAADI. The CDR3 region is CASRLAGGPEQFF. DNA for the CDR3: TGCGCCAGCCGGCTAGCGGGAGGGCCTGAGCAGTTCTTC.

The rearrangement joins TRBV28 to TRBJ2-7, with 8 bases that match TRBD2. Germline trimming cut 6 bases from V and 2 bases from J; bases unmatched to any gene: 12. The CDR3 is 16 amino acids. Per germline, CDR1 MDHEN and CDR2 SYDVKM. The CDR3 here is CASSPAGERGTYEQYF. The CDR3 nucleotides read TGTGCCAGCAGCCCCGCCGGGGAGCGGGGGACCTACGAGCAGTACTTC.

The chain carries TRBV11-2 and TRBJ2-2; 8 bases align to TRBD1. There are 15 residues in the CDR3. CDR1 is SGHAT and CDR2 is FQNNGV in the germline V gene. After removal of 4 bases from V and 8 bases from J, the junction contained 9 bases not matched to a gene. CDR3 nucleotide sequence: TGTGCCAGCAGCTCCTCCACCGACAGGGGTGGGGAGCTGTTTTTT. Amino acid sequence: CASSSSTDRGGELFF.

This chain connects TRBV18 to TRBJ1-6; no clear D. V was shortened by 1 base and J by 8 bases, with 15 bases between the two germline ends. Germline V gene sequence: CDR1 KGHSH, CDR2 LQKENI. This CDR3 contains 16 residues. Written as DNA, the CDR3 is TGTGCCAGCTCACCACTTGGTGGCGGAGTCGATTCACCCCTCCACTTT. Its protein product is CASSPLGGGVDSPLHF. Full variable domain (outside the CDR3, taken from reference TRBV18 and TRBJ1-6): NAGVMQNPRHLVRRRGQEARLRCSPMKGHSHVYWYRQLPEEGLKFMVYLQKENIIDESGMPKERFSAEFPKEGPSILRIQQVVRGDSAAYFCASSPLGGGVDSPLHFGNGTRLTVT.

The chain joins TRBV28 to TRBJ2-2, with D possibly being TRBD1 (5 bases). Germline V gives CDR1 MDHEN, CDR2 SYDVKM. The V end lost 4 bases, the J end lost 3 bases, and 15 bases lay between the germline ends. There are 16 residues in the CDR3. CDR3 sequence reads: CASSSAGTGYTGELFF. In nucleotides, the CDR3 is TGTGCCAGCAGTTCGGCCGGAACAGGTTACACCGGGGAGCTGTTTTTT.

This chain uses TRBV28 with TRBJ1-1; D is uncertain. V lost 7 bases and J lost 0, with 15 bases in between. CDR1 and CDR2 (germline): MDHEN, SYDVKM. The CDR3 runs 15 residues. The CDR3 DNA sequence: TGTGCCAGCACCCTTTCGGCGGGGATGAACACTGAAGCTTTCTTT. This gives the protein CASTLSAGMNTEAFF.

The chain carries TRBV6-5 and TRBJ1-5; tentatively, D is TRBD1 (6 bases). With 6 bases removed from V and 3 bases from J, the gap between germline ends came to 12 bases. Germline V gives CDR1 MNHEY, CDR2 SVGAGI. The CDR3 consists of 14 residues. CDR3 protein: CASRGAGYNQPQHF. The CDR3 nucleotides read TGTGCCAGCAGGGGGGCAGGCTACAATCAGCCCCAGCATTTT.

The gene calls are TRBV11-3 and TRBJ1-3; 9 nucleotides align to TRBD1. The CDR3 sequence is 19 residues long. Losses at the gene ends were 6 bases for V and 1 base for J; bases not matched to a gene: 16. Germline loops: CDR1 SGHNT, CDR2 YENEEA. The DNA for the CDR3 is TGTGCCAGCAGTGGGACAGGGAGTGCTGGATCGCTTTCTGGAAACACCATATATTTT. Protein product: CASSGTGSAGSLSGNTIYF.

In its sample, this clone was seen once. V gene TRBV20-1 combines with J gene TRBJ2-7; perhaps TRBD1 as D (6 bases). The germline V gene has CDR1 DFQATT and CDR2 SNEGSKA (reference sequence). Trimming took off 3 bases at V and 3 bases at J, with 18 bases between the two ends. The CDR3 covers 15 residues. CDR3 protein: CSASSLRQGIYEQYF. The CDR3 nucleotides read TGCAGTGCTAGTAGTTTGCGTCAGGGGATCTACGAGCAGTACTTC.

A few counts support this clone. The V gene is TRBV19, the J gene TRBJ1-3, with 9 positions matching TRBD1. V lost 6 bases and J lost 4; bases outside the gene matches: 19. The CDR3 is made up of 19 amino acids. Germline V gene lookup returns CDR1 LNHDA and CDR2 SQIVND (reference sequence). The CDR3 DNA follows: TGTGCCAGTAGCCGACCGGGACAGGGTATGATCAAGACCGGAAACACCATATATTTT. This codes for CASSRPGQGMIKTGNTIYF.

The rearrangement links TRBV6-6 to TRBJ1-4; 7 nucleotides line up with TRBD1. Germline CDR1 reads MNHNY; CDR2 reads SVGAGI (reference sequence). The CDR3 runs to 15 residues. V was clipped by 6 bases and J by 8 bases; unmatched bases: 12. The DNA of the CDR3 is TGTGCCAGCAGGGAGAACAGGGGAAGAGGGGAAAAACTGTTTTTT. Protein: CASRENRGRGEKLFF.

This clone appeared a few times. The rearrangement uses TRBV10-3 and TRBJ2-1; 11 bases map to TRBD1. Germline CDR1 and CDR2: ENHRY and SYGVKD. Losses at the gene ends were 4 bases for V and 9 bases for J; bases not matched to a gene: 8. The CDR3 runs 15 residues. CDR3 sequence reads: CAISGGDRGMGEQFF. The CDR3 coding sequence is TGTGCCATCAGTGGTGGGGACAGGGGGATGGGTGAGCAGTTCTTC.

The rearrangement joins TRBV7-2 to TRBJ2-5; D not resolved. This CDR3 has 13 residues. Germline CDR1 is SGHTA and CDR2 is FQGNSA. Deletions cut 3 bases from V and 2 bases from J, with 7 bases between. CDR3 protein: CASSFNWQETQYF. CDR3 nucleotide sequence: TGTGCCAGCAGCTTCAACTGGCAAGAGACCCAGTACTTC.